A single sample gave rise to the 32 T cell receptor beta chains below, sequenced in a study of breast tumors, draining lymph nodes, adjacent tissues. Axillary draining lymph nodes of breast cancer patients supplied the node samples. TCRdb reprocessed the multiplex PCR reads with MiXCR, giving one entry per CDR3 protein. The sample shows some 130,000 distinct CDR3 sequences, around 20% of them seen only once. The sequenced material came from axillary lymph node tissue. Receptors were obtained from a female donor with breast cancer. Some clones in this sample may be carry-over from other donors' samples.

This clonotype was counted only a few times. The chain recombines TRBV12-3 or TRBV12-4 with TRBJ2-2, with no clear D. The CDR3 is made up of 14 amino acids. With 4 bases removed from V and 1 base from J, the gap between germline ends came to 7 bases. The CDR3, as DNA: TGTGCCAGCAGTTCGTCCTTGAACACCGGGGAGCTGTTTTTT. As protein: CASSSSLNTGELFF.

This clonotype came up many times. V is TRBV12-3 or TRBV12-4 and J is TRBJ1-4; the match to TRBD1 covers 7 bases. V trimming: 3 bases; J trimming: 7 bases; junction bases outside the gene matches: 5. The CDR3 runs to 14 residues. This CDR3 is CASSLTGLGEKLFF. Here the CDR3 DNA reads TGTGCCAGCAGTTTGACAGGGCTGGGTGAAAAACTGTTTTTT.

This clonotype showed up many times. The chain has TRBV6-1 and TRBJ2-2; possibly TRBD2 for D (6 bases). The V gene lost 2 bases and the J gene lost 5 bases, with 6 bases spanning the gap. CDR1 and CDR2 from the germline V gene are MNHNS and SASEGT. The CDR3 length is 13 residues. The CDR3 bases are TGTGCCAGCAGTGAACTAGCGACCGGGGAGCTGTTTTTT. It translates to CASSELATGELFF.

The J gene is TRBJ2-3, the V gene TRBV18; 15 bases map to TRBD2. CDR1 and CDR2 (germline): KGHSH, LQKENI. The V gene end was trimmed by 3 bases and the J gene end by 5 bases; junction bases not matched to a gene: 3. The CDR3 covers 16 residues. The CDR3 coding sequence is TGTGCCAGCTCACCGGGACTAGCGGGAGGTGGAGATACGCAGTATTTT. This codes for CASSPGLAGGGDTQYF.

Points on this clonotype: Possible read error: a much larger clone is one base away. The rearrangement uses TRBV20-1 and TRBJ2-5, with 7 bases that match TRBD2. The CDR3 extends over 14 amino acids. Trimming cost V 4 bases and J 6 bases; bases outside gene matches: 11. Germline assignment: CDR1 DFQATT and CDR2 SNEGSKA (reference sequence). The CDR3 reads CSAKMASGGKTQYF. DNA of the CDR3: TGCAGTGCTAAAATGGCTAGCGGCGGGAAGACCCAGTACTTC.

There are many counts of this clonotype. The V call is TRBV12-3 or TRBV12-4, the J call TRBJ1-2; D gene ambiguous. This CDR3 region has 13 residues. V was clipped by 1 base and J by 1 base, with 4 bases between them. In DNA, the CDR3 is TGTGCCAGCAGTTTAGGGGTTAACTATGGCTACACCTTC. Translation: CASSLGVNYGYTF.

This clonotype was counted at least ten times. This chain joins TRBV7-8 and TRBJ2-3; D may be TRBD2 (7 bases). V lost 0 bases and J lost 1, with 14 bases in between. Germline-derived CDR1 and CDR2 are SGHVS and FQNEAQ. The CDR3 extends over 17 amino acids. The CDR3 here is CASSLAEGGGRTDTQYF. The CDR3 DNA reads as TGTGCCAGCAGCTTAGCCGAGGGGGGGGGGCGCACAGATACGCAGTATTTT. The variable domain in full, completed from reference TRBV7-8 and TRBJ2-3, reads GAGVSQSPRYKVAKRGQDVALRCDPISGHVSLFWYQQALGQGPEFLTYFQNEAQLDKSGLPSDRFFAERPEGSVSTLKIQRTQQEDSAVYLCASSLAEGGGRTDTQYFGPGTRLTVL.

The J gene is TRBJ1-1, the V gene TRBV19, with D uncertain. The CDR3 runs to 13 residues. V dropped 11 bases and J dropped 8 bases, with 21 bases sitting between them. Germline V gene lookup returns CDR1 LNHDA and CDR2 SQIVND (reference sequence). This chain's CDR3 is CASTPGQPREAFF. CDR3 DNA sequence: TGTGCCTCTACACCCGGGCAGCCCAGGGAAGCTTTCTTT. Combining the CDR3 with reference TRBV19 and TRBJ1-1 gives the whole variable domain DGGITQSPKYLFRKEGQNVTLSCEQNLNHDAMYWYRQDPGQGLRLIYYSQIVNDFQKGDIAEGYSVSREKKESFPLTVTSAQKNPTAFYLCASTPGQPREAFFGQGTRLTVV.

This clonotype appeared a few times. The V gene is TRBV28, the J gene TRBJ2-5; 9 bases are a match to TRBD2. CDR3 length equals 16 residues. CDR1 and CDR2 (germline): MDHEN, SYDVKM. V gave up 3 bases and J gave up 4 bases; unmatched junction bases: 9. Here the CDR3 DNA reads TGTGCCAGCAGTTTTTTTAGTAGCGGGAGTTTAGAGACCCAGTACTTC. It yields the protein CASSFFSSGSLETQYF.

There are many counts of this clonotype. The rearrangement joins TRBV18 to TRBJ2-3; 10 nucleotides match TRBD2. In germline, CDR1 is KGHSH, CDR2 LQKENI. This CDR3 has 15 residues. Losses at the gene ends were 6 bases for V and 4 bases for J; bases not matched to a gene: 7. The CDR3 spells CASSPGLARADTQYF. DNA for the CDR3: TGTGCCAGCTCTCCGGGACTAGCGAGGGCAGATACGCAGTATTTT.

To note about this clonotype: This sequence may be a read error, since a much larger clone differs from it by one base. The chain links TRBV20-1 to TRBJ2-1; 7 bases line up with TRBD2. The CDR3 is 14 amino acids. Trimming cost V 2 bases and J 9 bases; bases outside gene matches: 10. The germline CDR1 and CDR2 sequences are DFQATT and SNEGSKA (reference sequence). CDR3 coding DNA: TGCAGTGCTAGAAATCAAAGCGGGAAGTTTGAGCAGTTCTTC. It specifies CSARNQSGKFEQFF.

Many counts were recorded for this clonotype. V gene TRBV6-6 combines with J gene TRBJ2-3; 7 bases match TRBD1. J was trimmed by 4 bases and V by 7 bases; bases with no gene match: 8. The CDR3 contains 14 residues. Germline values: CDR1 MNHNY, CDR2 SVGAGI (reference sequence). CDR3 DNA sequence: TGTGCCAGCACACGGGACAGAAACGCAGATACGCAGTATTTT. Amino acids: CASTRDRNADTQYF.

This clonotype occurred many times. The rearrangement uses TRBV4-2 and TRBJ2-3, with 8 bases matching TRBD1. J gave up 5 bases and V 0 bases, and 16 bases lay outside the gene matches. Looked up from germline, CDR1 is LGHNA and CDR2 is YNFKEQ. The CDR3 is 19 residues long. CDR3 in amino acids: CASSQDRKAQGAHQDTQYF. CDR3 in DNA: TGTGCCAGCAGCCAAGACCGAAAAGCTCAGGGGGCGCATCAAGATACGCAGTATTTT.

In its sample, this clonotype was seen many times. The chain uses TRBV5-1 and TRBJ1-2, with TRBD1 as a possible D gene (6 bases). The length of the CDR3 is 13 residues. Germline V gene lookup returns CDR1 SGHRS and CDR2 YFSETQ. V was pared by 4 bases and J by 8 bases, with 15 bases between. The CDR3, as DNA: TGCGCCAGCAGCGCCCACGAGGGGGGAGGCTACACCTTC. This encodes CASSAHEGGGYTF.

This clonotype was detected many times. This chain connects TRBV20-1 to TRBJ2-3, with D unclear. CDR1 and CDR2 from the germline V gene are DFQATT and SNEGSKA (reference sequence). Trimming shortened V by 0 bases and J by 2 bases, and 15 bases separated the two germline ends. The CDR3 is 16 residues long. DNA for the CDR3: TGCAGTGCTAGAGATCCGCCTCCCCGAGCCACAGATACGCAGTATTTT. Protein sequence: CSARDPPPRATDTQYF.

As to this clonotype: One junction end disagrees with the germline gene, perhaps due to a read error. The chain links TRBV7-2 to TRBJ2-2; possible D gene TRBD2, 7 bases. Germline V lookup: CDR1 SGHTA, CDR2 FQGNSA. CDR3 length: 15 residues. The CDR3 is CASSLAGGRIGELLF. CDR3 bases: TGTGCCAGCAGCTTAGCGGGGGGGCGGATCGGGGAGCTGCTTTTT.

This clonotype came up many times. This chain links TRBV7-8 with TRBJ2-5; 8 nucleotides line up with TRBD2. Germline CDR1 is SGHVS and CDR2 is FQNEAQ. There are 16 residues in the CDR3. J gave up 10 bases and V 1 base, and 14 bases lay outside the gene matches. The CDR3 is CASSLEQRGIRDSQYF. The CDR3 nucleotides are TGTGCCAGCAGCTTAGAGCAGCGGGGGATAAGAGATAGCCAGTACTTC.

The chain uses TRBV7-9 and TRBJ2-2; TRBD1 matches 7 bases. Germline CDR1 is SEHNR and CDR2 is FQNEAQ (reference sequence). Unmatched junction bases numbered 15, after V lost 7 bases and J lost 7 bases. The CDR3 has 16 amino acids. Written as DNA, the CDR3 is TGTGCCAGCATCCACCGGCAGCAGGGGGTTGACGGGGAGCTGTTTTTT. The encoded protein is CASIHRQQGVDGELFF.

This clonotype was found many times. The chain is built from TRBV7-3 and TRBJ2-2; D is perhaps TRBD1 (5 bases). The CDR3 is 13 amino acids. Germline lookup yields CDR1 SGHTA and CDR2 FQGTGA. Trimming cost V 5 bases and J 7 bases, with 11 bases left between them. CDR3 amino acids: CASSRDSVGELFF. The CDR3 DNA reads TGTGCCAGCAGCCGCGACAGTGTCGGGGAGCTGTTTTTT. Full variable domain (rest looked up from reference TRBV7-3 and TRBJ2-2): GAGVSQTPSNKVTEKGKYVELRCDPISGHTALYWYRQSLGQGPEFLIYFQGTGAADDSGLPNDRFFAVRPEGSVSTLKIQRTERGDSAVYLCASSRDSVGELFFGEGSRLTVL.

As to this clonotype: The conserved final phenylalanine or tryptophan is absent from the CDR3, which likely points to a read error. The chain joins TRBV30 to TRBJ2-1; D possibly uses TRBD1 or TRBD2 (5 bases each). The length of the CDR3 is 12 residues. Germline CDR1 is GTSNPN and CDR2 is SVGIG (reference sequence). The CDR3 bases are TGTGCCCGGAGAGGGGACGGGGATGAGCAGTTCCTC. This sequence encodes CARRGDGDEQFL.

This clonotype was seen ten or more times. The V and J genes are TRBV4-1 and TRBJ1-5; D remains unclear. Germline lookup yields CDR1 MGHRA and CDR2 YSYEKL. Trimming took off 0 bases at V and 2 bases at J, with 11 bases between the two ends. This CDR3 has 16 residues. The CDR3 sequence: CASSQDTATRNQPQHF. The CDR3, as DNA: TGCGCCAGCAGCCAAGACACAGCCACACGCAATCAGCCCCAGCATTTT.

This clonotype was seen repeatedly, ten times or more. This chain uses TRBV19 with TRBJ1-6, with 9 bases fitting TRBD1. CDR1 and CDR2 (germline): LNHDA, SQIVND (reference sequence). V was clipped by 5 bases and J by 10 bases; unmatched bases: 9. This CDR3 has 15 amino acids. CDR3 in DNA: TGTGCCAGTAGTGCCGAGACAGGGGGGGGCTCACCCCTCCACTTT. Its translation: CASSAETGGGSPLHF.

This clonotype was observed many times. J is TRBJ2-6 and V is TRBV9, with TRBD1 matching over 7 bases. This CDR3 region has 20 residues. Germline CDR1 SGDLS, CDR2 YYNGEE. V gave up 3 bases and J gave up 0 bases; unmatched junction bases: 15. CDR3: CASSEGTEPYGVSGANVLTF. The CDR3 DNA reads TGTGCCAGCAGCGAGGGGACAGAGCCTTATGGGGTCTCTGGGGCCAACGTCCTGACTTTC. Full variable domain (missing parts from reference TRBV9 and TRBJ2-6): DSGVTQTPKHLITATGQRVTLRCSPRSGDLSVYWYQQSLDQGLQFLIQYYNGEERAKGNILERFSAQQFPDLHSELNLSSLELGDSALYFCASSEGTEPYGVSGANVLTFGAGSRLTVL.

This clonotype was recorded many times. The rearrangement joins TRBV4-1 to TRBJ2-7; D may match TRBD1 or TRBD2 (5 bases each). The V end lost 0 bases, the J end lost 1 base, and 10 bases lay between the germline ends. Per the germline V gene, CDR1 is MGHRA and CDR2 is YSYEKL. CDR3 length: 15 residues. The CDR3 DNA reads as TGCGCCAGCAGCCAAGATCTAGAGGGGTCCTACGAGCAGTACTTC. Translated: CASSQDLEGSYEQYF.

This clonotype appeared many times. V gene TRBV3-1 combines with J gene TRBJ2-7; D gene unclear. Per germline, CDR1 LGHDT and CDR2 YNNKEL (reference sequence). The CDR3 is made up of 14 amino acids. V lost 0 bases and J 1 base, leaving 7 bases between the germline ends. The CDR3 loop reads CASSQDGSSYEQYF. The CDR3 DNA follows: TGTGCCAGCAGCCAAGATGGCAGTTCCTACGAGCAGTACTTC.

This clonotype was seen only once. A much larger clone differs by one base, so this may be a read error. The chain uses TRBV12-3 or TRBV12-4 and TRBJ2-1; 7 nucleotides align to TRBD1. The CDR3 extends over 13 amino acids. In DNA, the CDR3 is TGTGCCAGCAGTTTCGACAGGGCCAATGGGCAGTTCTTC. Amino acids: CASSFDRANGQFF.

This clonotype showed up many times. The chain joins TRBV9 to TRBJ2-1; 9 bases align to TRBD2. The CDR3 length is 13 residues. V shed 0 bases and J 13 bases; nucleotides not matched to a gene: 5. CDR1 is SGDLS and CDR2 is YYNGEE in the germline V gene. The chain's CDR3 is CASSVDGGRAQFF. The DNA of the CDR3 is TGTGCCAGCAGCGTAGATGGCGGGAGGGCACAGTTCTTC.

This clonotype appeared many times. The chain recombines TRBV6-1 with TRBJ2-2, with 9 bases fitting TRBD2. This CDR3 has 15 amino acids. The ends lost 4 bases at V and 6 bases at J; junction bases unmatched: 6. Germline CDR1 MNHNS, CDR2 SASEGT. The CDR3: CASSGAGGWSGELFF. DNA for the CDR3: TGTGCCAGCAGTGGAGCGGGAGGATGGTCCGGGGAGCTGTTTTTT.

The sample holds many counts of this clonotype. The chain links TRBV6-5 to TRBJ1-2, with 7 bases fitting TRBD1. The ends lost 6 bases at V and 7 bases at J; junction bases unmatched: 14. The CDR3 covers 15 residues. Germline CDR1 MNHEY, CDR2 SVGAGI. The CDR3 region is CASSPTDRVWGGYTF. CDR3 DNA: TGTGCCAGCAGCCCTACCGACAGGGTCTGGGGTGGCTACACCTTC.

This clonotype was seen many times. This chain connects TRBV5-1 to TRBJ2-2; TRBD2 is a possible D gene (5 bases). CDR3 length equals 15 residues. CDR1 and CDR2 from the germline V gene are SGHRS and YFSETQ. Trimming took 1 base from V and 2 from J, leaving 9 bases between them. CDR3 DNA sequence: TGCGCCAGCAGCTTGACTAGTACTAACACCGGGGAGCTGTTTTTT. This translates into CASSLTSTNTGELFF.

This clonotype was found many times. The V gene is TRBV9, the J gene TRBJ2-1, with TRBD2 identical over 7 bases. The V gene end was trimmed by 0 bases and the J gene end by 7 bases; junction bases not matched to a gene: 7. The CDR3 totals 15 residues. Germline CDR1 is SGDLS and CDR2 is YYNGEE. CDR3 residues: CASSVVAGVTNEQFF. The CDR3 DNA reads as TGTGCCAGCAGCGTAGTTGCGGGAGTTACGAATGAGCAGTTCTTC.

This clonotype was found many times. The CDR3 loop is CATSPGTGGDEQFF. In nucleotides, the CDR3 is TGTGCCACCTCACCCGGGACAGGAGGGGATGAGCAGTTCTTC. The chain uses TRBV2 and TRBJ2-1, with 8 nucleotides matching TRBD1. The CDR3 totals 14 residues. CDR1 and CDR2 from the germline V gene are SNHLY and FYNNEI. After removal of 10 bases from V and 8 bases from J, the junction contained 13 bases not matched to a gene. Together with reference TRBV2 and TRBJ2-1, the CDR3 gives the full variable domain: EPEVTQTPSHQVTQMGQEVILRCVPISNHLYFYWYRQILGQKVEFLVSFYNNEISEKSEIFDDQFSVERPDGSNFTLKIRSTKLEDSAMYFCATSPGTGGDEQFFGPGTRLTVL.